The next 2 T cell receptor beta chains were all read from a single sample in a study of tumor and adjacent non-tumor tissue in lung cancer. The library came from three nested PCR rounds adapted from ARM-PCR protocols. TCRdb ran MiXCR on the multiplex PCR reads and lists one entry per CDR3 protein. The profile shows just over 200,000 distinct CDR3 sequences, 71% of them singletons. RNA was extracted from bulk tissue without any cell sorting. The sequencing sample was made of lung tumor tissue. Receptor source: a man in his 60s with non-small cell lung cancer.

V usage is TRBV20-1 and J usage is TRBJ2-5; 7 bases match TRBD1. The CDR3 spans 15 residues. Germline assignment: CDR1 DFQATT and CDR2 SNEGSKA (reference sequence). Unmatched junction bases numbered 16, after V lost 5 bases and J lost 7 bases. The CDR3 loop reads CSALPGQLIVGTQYF. The CDR3 region has the DNA TGCAGTGCTCTCCCGGGACAGCTAATTGTAGGGACCCAGTACTTC.

In regard to this clonotype: In this CDR3 the conserved last residue, phenylalanine or tryptophan, is missing, so a read error is likely. J is TRBJ2-2 and V is TRBV5-6; D gene uncertain. Germline CDR1 is SGHDT and CDR2 is YYEEEE. There are 17 residues in the CDR3. V lost 1 base and J lost 3, with 16 bases in between. The CDR3: CASSLFLGGVYTGELFY. In DNA, the CDR3 is TGTGCCAGCAGCTTGTTTTTGGGTGGAGTGTACACCGGGGAGCTGTTTTAT.